In its sample, the clone carrying this T cell receptor (beta chain) was seen a few times. Its target is unknown. Investigators performed immunoSEQ version v3.0 at survey level. Per-sample targets for sequencing were roughly 40,000-55,000 T-cell genomes. The repertoire was sequenced with immunoSEQ multiplex PCR; TCRdb's copy has only in-frame clones and lacks some. The sample lists about 20,000 clones; around four fifths were seen once. The data were obtained in a study of long-term antiretroviral therapy in people with HIV. V lost 6 bases to trimming and J lost 8 bases; unmatched junction nucleotides: 8. CDR3 length: 13 residues. Germline V gene sequence: CDR1 LNHDA, CDR2 SQIVND (reference sequence). Study results and limitations: Against controls, HIV repertoires showed narrower ranges of CDR3 length.

The V and J genes are TRBV19 and TRBJ1-2; 8 bases are a match to TRBD1. This receptor was taken from a woman aged 50 to 60 with HIV. The source material was unsorted PBMCs, sampled 0.3 years after starting antiretroviral therapy. The CDR3 region is CASSTGGGLGYTF. DNA for the CDR3: TGTGCCAGTAGCACAGGGGGGGGTCTCGGCTACACCTTC.